This T cell receptor beta chain was sequenced during a study of response to subunit inactivated influenza vaccine. Findings and limits, study-wide: The authors suggested that few new T cells are recruited per seasonal influenza vaccination.

TCRdb used MiXCR to reprocess the RT-PCR reads, holding one entry per CDR3 protein. The table lists around 650,000 distinct CDR3 sequences, about 15% of them singletons. From germline, CDR1 is KGHSH and CDR2 LQKENI. This CDR3 is 14 amino acids long. Trimming stripped 6 bases from V and 5 bases from J, with 14 bases between. In its sample, this clonotype was seen a few times. Antigen specificity is unknown. This sequence joins TRBV18 and TRBJ2-1, with D unresolved. The material sequenced was PBMCs from blood, taken 11 to 12 days after vaccination. This receptor was identified in a man aged 50-60 years who received an inactivated influenza vaccine. As DNA, the CDR3 is TGTGCCAGCTCTCTCAGGTCAGCGAACAATGAGCAGTTCTTC. This codes for CASSLRSANNEQFF.